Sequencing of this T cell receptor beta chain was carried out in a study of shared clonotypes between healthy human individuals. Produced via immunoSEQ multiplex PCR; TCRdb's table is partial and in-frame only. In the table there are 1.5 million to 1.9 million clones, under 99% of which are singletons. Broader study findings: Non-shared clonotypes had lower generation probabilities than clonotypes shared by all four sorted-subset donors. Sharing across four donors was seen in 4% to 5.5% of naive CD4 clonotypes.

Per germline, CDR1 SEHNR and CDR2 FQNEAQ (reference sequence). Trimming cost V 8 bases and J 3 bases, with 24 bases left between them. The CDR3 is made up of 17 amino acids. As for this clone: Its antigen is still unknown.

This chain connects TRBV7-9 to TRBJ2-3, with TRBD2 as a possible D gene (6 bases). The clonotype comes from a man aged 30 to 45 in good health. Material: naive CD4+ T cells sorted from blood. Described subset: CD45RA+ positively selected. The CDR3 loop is CASRRYKTSRGTDTQYF. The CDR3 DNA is TGTGCCAGCCGACGATATAAGACGTCTCGGGGGACAGATACGCAGTATTTT.